A single T cell receptor beta chain is shown here with its context. This sample stems from a study of blood T cell repertoires in COVID-19. Study summary: Acute-phase and convalescent COVID-19 samples originated in the United States, Italy and Spain. Sources were T cells, B-cell-depleted T cells, or PBMCs; the material itself was cDNA or gDNA.

Germline V gene sequence: CDR1 MNHEY, CDR2 SVGAGI. With 7 bases clipped from V and 3 bases from J, the junction kept 6 bases outside the gene matches. The CDR3 runs 14 residues. In the authors' methods: From reference gene primer amplification, estimates of nucleated cell counts were derived. The table came from immunoSEQ multiplex PCR; TCRdb's copy has only in-frame clones and leaves some out. The V and J calls and clone size come from that table; D and trimming were worked out from the DNA. The profile shows around 380,000 clones, roughly 86% of them singletons. The sequencing input was peripheral blood. The origin of this receptor is a human donor with acute or convalescent COVID-19. The donor label of this sample is uncertain. The chain employs TRBV6-5 and TRBJ1-3, with 7 bases identical to TRBD1. This CDR3 reads CASKRQGGGNTIYF. The CDR3 DNA is TGTGCCAGCAAGAGACAGGGTGGTGGAAACACCATATATTTT.